Sequencing of this T cell receptor (beta chain) was carried out in a study of response to subunit inactivated influenza vaccine. The CDR3 contains 17 residues. Losses at the gene ends were 0 bases for V and 10 bases for J; bases not matched to a gene: 11. In germline, CDR1 is MNHEY, CDR2 SVGEGT. General study results and limits: New T cells are recruited in small numbers by each seasonal influenza vaccination, according to the authors' suggestion.

A single record per CDR3 protein comes from TCRdb applying MiXCR to the RT-PCR reads. The table lists around 490,000 distinct CDR3 sequences, 7.5% to 8.5% of them singletons. There are a few counts of this clonotype. The antigen is unknown. The receptor comes from a man in his fifties or sixties who received an inactivated influenza vaccine. This chain links TRBV6-2 or TRBV6-3 with TRBJ2-1; 11 bases align to TRBD2. Sequences were derived from PBMCs from blood, sampled roughly 24 months after vaccination. This chain's CDR3 is CASSYSLAGGGFNEQFF. CDR3 DNA: TGTGCCAGCAGTTACTCTCTAGCGGGAGGTGGTTTTAACGAGCAGTTCTTC.